The following is a T cell receptor (beta chain) sequence with its context. Its specificity is not known. This table comes from immunoSEQ multiplex PCR, and its TCRdb copy is limited to in-frame clones, with some not included. The table has some 150,000 clones, roughly nine tenths seen once. This specimen comes from a study of cytomegalovirus exposure and HLA in healthy donors. The validation cohort, a group of some 120 subjects, included the donors and was separate from the approximately 680-subject first cohort. Study-wide results and limits: The tendency of first-cohort TCR clusters to co-occur in the approximately 120 validation repertoires was identified by a subsequent analysis.

From germline, CDR1 is SGHNT and CDR2 YENEEA. The CDR3 extends over 13 amino acids. Between the trimmed V and J ends, which lost 2 bases and 2 bases, there was a span of 7 bases. The V gene is TRBV11-3, the J gene TRBJ2-7; the D gene is possibly TRBD2 (6 bases). Sequencing was performed on PBMCs. The TCR comes from a young woman in good health and CMV-seropositive. As DNA, the CDR3 is TGTGCCAGCAGCTTATGGGAGGCCTACGAGCAGTACTTC. Protein sequence: CASSLWEAYEQYF.